Given below is one T cell receptor (beta chain) in context. With 6 bases clipped from V and 5 bases from J, the junction kept 8 bases outside the gene matches. Germline V gene lookup returns CDR1 SGHTA and CDR2 FQGTGA. This CDR3 has 14 amino acids. This entry comes from a study of cytomegalovirus exposure and HLA in healthy donors. Primers for the PCR totalled 60 Vbeta and 13 Jbeta. TCRdb's table, derived via immunoSEQ multiplex PCR, lists solely in-frame clones and lacks some. The repertoire has tens of thousands of clones, around 80% of them found once; the top ten carry 45% to 60%. Sequencing used PBMCs. The sequence was obtained from a man between 50 and 59 years old in good health and CMV-seropositive. V usage is TRBV7-3 and J usage is TRBJ2-5, with 8 bases matching TRBD2. CDR3 sequence: CASSPGGPQETQYF. As DNA, the CDR3 is TGTGCCAGCAGTCCGGGGGGGCCACAGGAGACCCAGTACTTC.